These 21 T cell receptor beta chains originate from one sample sequenced in a study of CXCR3 chemokines and chemotherapy response in bladder cancer. TCRdb used MiXCR to reprocess the PCR reads, holding one entry per CDR3 protein. The sample shows 13,000 or so distinct CDR3 sequences, 12% of them seen only once. This specimen was taken from a patient whose treatment included neoadjuvant chemotherapy. The receptor set was obtained from a human donor with bladder cancer that did not respond to neoadjuvant chemotherapy.

This clonotype was detected only a few times. The chain links TRBV9 to TRBJ2-3; the D call may be TRBD1 or TRBD2 (6 bases each). Germline CDR1 SGDLS, CDR2 YYNGEE. The CDR3 sequence is 14 residues long. Trimming took off 3 bases at V and 8 bases at J, with 16 bases between the two ends. CDR3 region: CASSAARGGGTQYF. CDR3 DNA sequence: TGTGCCAGCAGCGCCGCTCGCGGAGGGGGTACGCAGTATTTT.

This clonotype counts as medium-sized. The chain joins TRBV6-6 to TRBJ2-3; 7 nucleotides match TRBD1. Germline V gene lookup returns CDR1 MNHNY and CDR2 SVGAGI (reference sequence). This CDR3 region has 15 residues. Trimming at V came to 6 bases and at J to 0 bases, leaving 6 bases not matched to a gene. DNA of the CDR3: TGTGCCAGCAGGGAACGACAGGGCAGCACAGATACGCAGTATTTT. Encoded protein: CASRERQGSTDTQYF.

This clonotype was seen many times. The rearrangement joins TRBV6-5 to TRBJ1-2, with D hard to call. CDR1 and CDR2 from the germline V gene are MNHEY and SVGAGI. Trimming removed 2 bases from V and 2 bases from J, with 12 bases in between. The CDR3 is made up of 15 amino acids. CDR3 nucleotide sequence: TGTGCCAGCAGTTACCAGGCGAAAGCCAACTATGGCTACACCTTC. Translating gives CASSYQAKANYGYTF.

This clonotype was found once. A far larger clone lies a single base away; this is likely a read error. The chain has TRBV5-6 and TRBJ2-7, with 9 bases identical to TRBD1. Per germline, CDR1 SGHDT and CDR2 YYEEEE. The ends lost 0 bases at V and 7 bases at J; junction bases unmatched: 8. This CDR3 comprises 15 residues. CDR3 coding DNA: TGTGCCAGCAGCTTGGGGGACAGGGAATACAATGAGCAGTACTTC. The encoded protein is CASSLGDREYNEQYF.

The sample holds many counts of this clonotype. The V call is TRBV18, the J call TRBJ2-5; TRBD2 agrees at 7 bases. The germline gives CDR1 KGHSH, CDR2 LQKENI. After removal of 6 bases from V and 4 bases from J, the junction contained 5 bases not matched to a gene. CDR3 length: 13 residues. The CDR3 DNA sequence: TGTGCCAGCTCCCCCGGACTAGTAGAGACCCAGTACTTC. This sequence encodes CASSPGLVETQYF.

This clonotype came up many times. V gene TRBV5-6 combines with J gene TRBJ2-3, with a weak D call TRBD2 (6 bases). Germline CDR1 SGHDT, CDR2 YYEEEE. This CDR3 has 12 amino acids. V was trimmed by 3 bases and J by 4 bases, leaving 6 bases between them. CDR3 loop: CASSWGADTQYF. The CDR3 DNA sequence: TGTGCCAGCAGCTGGGGGGCAGATACGCAGTATTTT.

As to this clonotype: A far larger clone is one base from this, pointing to a likely read error. The rearrangement links TRBV6-6 to TRBJ2-4; D could derive from TRBD1 or TRBD2 (5 bases each). The V and J ends lost 7 bases and 13 bases respectively, with 23 bases between them. The CDR3 is 14 residues long. The germline gives CDR1 MNHNY, CDR2 SVGAGI (reference sequence). CDR3 DNA sequence: TGTGCCAGCATCCGCCGGGACGGATTCAATGAGCAGTACTTC. Protein sequence: CASIRRDGFNEQYF.

V is TRBV19 and J is TRBJ1-2, with TRBD1 identical over 8 bases. The V and J ends lost 3 bases and 4 bases, in that order; junction bases with no gene match: 4. Germline CDR1 reads LNHDA; CDR2 reads SQIVND (reference sequence). The CDR3 runs to 14 residues. The CDR3 region has the DNA TGTGCCAGTAGTATTGAACAGGGGGGCTATGGCTACACCTTC. Amino acid sequence: CASSIEQGGYGYTF.

The rearrangement links TRBV19 to TRBJ2-5; 16 bases line up with TRBD2. In germline, CDR1 is LNHDA, CDR2 SQIVND (reference sequence). V was pared by 8 bases and J by 1 base, with 4 bases of the junction left unmatched. This CDR3 is 16 amino acids long. For the CDR3, the DNA is TGTGCCAGTGGGACTAGCGGGAGGGCGTCCCAAGAGACCCAGTACTTC. It codes for CASGTSGRASQETQYF. Full variable domain (missing parts from reference TRBV19 and TRBJ2-5): DGGITQSPKYLFRKEGQNVTLSCEQNLNHDAMYWYRQDPGQGLRLIYYSQIVNDFQKGDIAEGYSVSREKKESFPLTVTSAQKNPTAFYLCASGTSGRASQETQYFGPGTRLLVL.

This clonotype was observed at least ten times. This chain uses TRBV7-2 with TRBJ1-2; perhaps TRBD1 as D (5 bases). This CDR3 region has 16 residues. Deletions cut 5 bases from V and 6 bases from J, with 22 bases between. In germline, CDR1 is SGHTA, CDR2 FQGNSA. CDR3 region: CASSRAGGGVENGYTF. CDR3 DNA sequence: TGTGCCAGCAGCCGAGCGGGAGGAGGGGTAGAAAATGGCTACACCTTC.

This clonotype was detected many times. The rearrangement joins TRBV18 to TRBJ2-3, with a possible D match to TRBD2 (7 bases). In germline, CDR1 is KGHSH, CDR2 LQKENI. The V gene lost 4 bases and the J gene lost 3 bases, with 20 bases spanning the gap. The CDR3 contains 17 residues. The CDR3 spells CASSLNGGPGNTDTQYF. CDR3 sequence (DNA): TGTGCCAGCTCACTTAACGGGGGGCCCGGGAATACAGATACGCAGTATTTT.

The chain recombines TRBV19 with TRBJ2-3; the match to TRBD2 covers 9 bases. V was clipped by 6 bases and J by 2 bases; unmatched bases: 6. Per germline, CDR1 LNHDA and CDR2 SQIVND (reference sequence). The CDR3 has 15 amino acids. CDR3 sequence (DNA): TGTGCCAGTAGCCAGACTAGCGGATACACAGATACGCAGTATTTT. Translation gives CASSQTSGYTDTQYF.

V and J are TRBV12-3 or TRBV12-4 and TRBJ1-2, with D possibly being TRBD1 (6 bases). The CDR3 loop spans 16 amino acids. V was pared by 5 bases and J by 4 bases, with 20 bases between. As DNA, the CDR3 is TGTGCCAGCAGTGGGGGCACGGGGGCGCGGAGCTATGGCTACACCTTC. This gives the protein CASSGGTGARSYGYTF.

The genes are TRBV4-1 and TRBJ2-7, with D perhaps TRBD2 (6 bases). CDR1 and CDR2 from the germline V gene are MGHRA and YSYEKL. V lost 0 bases to trimming and J lost 5 bases, with 20 bases between them. This CDR3 has 17 residues. CDR3 sequence: CASSQDVRLAKAHEQYF. CDR3 in DNA: TGCGCCAGCAGCCAAGATGTACGCCTAGCGAAGGCCCACGAGCAGTACTTC.

At least ten counts were recorded for this clonotype. The chain carries TRBV6-2 or TRBV6-3 and TRBJ2-7; D might be TRBD2 (6 bases). V was trimmed by 6 bases and J by 6 bases, leaving 21 bases between them. Germline V gene data show CDR1 as MNHEY and CDR2 as SVGEGT. The CDR3 length is 15 residues. In DNA form, the CDR3 reads TGTGCCAGCAGCTATTTTTCGGGAGTTAAGGGCGAGCAGTACTTC. The encoded protein is CASSYFSGVKGEQYF.

This clonotype was seen at least ten times. The chain recombines TRBV12-3 or TRBV12-4 with TRBJ1-6, with D possibly matching TRBD1 (5 bases). V was clipped by 10 bases and J by 9 bases, with 16 bases between them. The CDR3 has 13 amino acids. The CDR3 bases are TGTGCCACCTCGGGGCAGGGTCGTTCACCCCTCCACTTT. It yields the protein CATSGQGRSPLHF.

This clonotype has more than one count but fewer than ten. The rearrangement joins TRBV28 to TRBJ2-1; 10 bases are shared with TRBD2. Germline V gene sequence: CDR1 MDHEN, CDR2 SYDVKM. V gave up 8 bases and J gave up 0 bases; unmatched junction bases: 7. CDR3 length: 16 residues. The CDR3 DNA sequence: TGTGCCAGCGGGGGGGCTAGCGGGAGCTCCTACAATGAGCAGTTCTTC. Translating gives CASGGASGSSYNEQFF.

This clonotype has at least ten counts. The V call is TRBV13, the J call TRBJ2-4; D possibly corresponds to TRBD1 (6 bases). This CDR3 has 14 residues. Trimming removed 6 bases at V and 2 bases at J, with 11 bases between. CDR1 is PRHDT, CDR2 FYEKMQ, per germline (reference sequence). The CDR3, as DNA: TGTGCCAGCAGTTTCGGGACATCCAAAAACATTCAGTACTTC. Translated, it gives CASSFGTSKNIQYF.

Many counts were recorded for this clonotype. The chain employs TRBV6-1 and TRBJ1-3; no definite D call. The V end lost 6 bases, the J end lost 7 bases, and 13 bases lay between the germline ends. The CDR3 loop spans 13 amino acids. The germline V gene has CDR1 MNHNS and CDR2 SASEGT. The CDR3 region is CASRITGVNTIYF. The CDR3 nucleotides are TGTGCCAGCAGAATAACCGGAGTGAACACCATATATTTT.

This clonotype came up many times. The chain recombines TRBV6-6 with TRBJ2-7, with 11 bases aligning to TRBD1. The CDR3 is 16 residues long. The germline CDR1 and CDR2 sequences are MNHNY and SVGAGI (reference sequence). J gave up 6 bases and V 5 bases, and 12 bases lay outside the gene matches. The CDR3 sequence is CASSPRAGTGGVEQYF. The DNA of the CDR3 is TGTGCCAGCAGTCCCCGAGCCGGGACAGGGGGGGTCGAGCAGTACTTC.

Many counts were recorded for this clonotype. The V and J genes are TRBV12-3 or TRBV12-4 and TRBJ2-2, with D perhaps TRBD1 (7 bases). Trimming stripped 8 bases from V and 0 bases from J, with 10 bases between. This CDR3 comprises 14 residues. CDR3 nucleotides: TGTGCCAGCGGCGGGACAGCGAACACCGGGGAGCTGTTTTTT. Amino acids: CASGGTANTGELFF.